This TCR beta chain was identified during a study of T-cell memory formation after mild COVID-19. Study details: TCR clusters were mostly confined to one donor each. Study-wide points: Some clones that responded were present in memory (sampled pre-infection), which suggests cross-reactive memory joined.

A single record per CDR3 protein comes from TCRdb applying MiXCR to the 5' RACE reads. The table shows about 610,000 distinct CDR3 sequences, with roughly a sixth occurring only once. V gave up 1 base and J gave up 5 bases; unmatched junction bases: 6. CDR1 is SGHTA, CDR2 FQGNSA, per germline. The CDR3 sequence is 16 residues long. This clonotype was seen more than once but under ten times. Its antigen is not identified. This sequence joins TRBV7-2 and TRBJ2-4; 9 bases fit TRBD1. Specimen: PBMCs or a T cell subset sorted from them (not recorded which). This clonotype originated in an adult woman who had mild COVID-19 (a few samples of this study predate the infection). Cell type and time point are not known. CDR3: CASSLVGGQGENIQYF. The CDR3 nucleotides read TGTGCCAGCAGCTTAGTTGGGGGACAGGGTGAAAACATTCAGTACTTC.